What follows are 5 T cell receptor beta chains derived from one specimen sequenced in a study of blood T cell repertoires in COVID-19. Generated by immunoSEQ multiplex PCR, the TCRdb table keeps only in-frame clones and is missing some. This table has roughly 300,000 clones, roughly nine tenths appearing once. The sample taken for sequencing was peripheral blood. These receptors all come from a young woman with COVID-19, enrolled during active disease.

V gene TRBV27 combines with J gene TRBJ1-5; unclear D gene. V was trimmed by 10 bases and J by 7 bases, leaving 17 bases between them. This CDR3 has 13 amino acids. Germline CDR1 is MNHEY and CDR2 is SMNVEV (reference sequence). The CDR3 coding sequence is TGTGCCACCTCCCCACGGGGAGGCCAGCCCCAGCATTTT. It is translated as CATSPRGGQPQHF.

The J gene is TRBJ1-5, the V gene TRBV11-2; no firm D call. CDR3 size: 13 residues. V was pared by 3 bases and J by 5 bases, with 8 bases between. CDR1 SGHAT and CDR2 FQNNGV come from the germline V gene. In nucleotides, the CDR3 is TGTGCCAGCAGCTTGGAGTCCTATCAGCCCCAGCATTTT. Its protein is CASSLESYQPQHF.

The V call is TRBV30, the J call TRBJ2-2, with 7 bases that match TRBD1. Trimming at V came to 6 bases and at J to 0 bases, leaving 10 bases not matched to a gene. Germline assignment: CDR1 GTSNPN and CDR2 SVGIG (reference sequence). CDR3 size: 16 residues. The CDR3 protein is CACGTALLSNTGELFF. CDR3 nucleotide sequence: TGTGCCTGTGGGACAGCTCTTCTATCGAACACCGGGGAGCTGTTTTTT.

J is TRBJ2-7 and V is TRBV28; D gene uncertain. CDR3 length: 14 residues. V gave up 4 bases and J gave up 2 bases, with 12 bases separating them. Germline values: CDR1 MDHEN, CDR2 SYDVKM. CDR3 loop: CASSSYSRAYEQYF. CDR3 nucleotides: TGTGCCAGCAGTTCTTATTCCCGTGCCTACGAGCAGTACTTC.

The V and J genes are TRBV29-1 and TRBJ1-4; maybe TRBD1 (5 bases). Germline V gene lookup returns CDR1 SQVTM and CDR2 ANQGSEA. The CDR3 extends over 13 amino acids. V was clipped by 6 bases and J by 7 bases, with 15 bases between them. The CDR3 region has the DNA TGCAGCGTCCTGTGGGGCCTTGGTGAAAAACTGTTTTTT. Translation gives CSVLWGLGEKLFF.